These 16 T cell receptor beta chains came from one sample sequenced in a study of OX40 agonist ivuxolimab in advanced cancers. TCRdb keeps only in-frame clones here, not all; method: immunoSEQ multiplex PCR. Among about 70,000 clones listed, approximately 89% were seen once. Sequenced here: CD4+ or CD8+ T cells sorted from blood, sampled in a trial of the OX40 agonist ivuxolimab. Receptors were obtained from an adult with an advanced solid tumor such as melanoma, head and neck, liver or kidney cancer.

V is TRBV6-6 and J is TRBJ2-3; D may be TRBD1 (6 bases). The V end was cut by 7 bases, the J end by 10 bases, with 18 bases between. This CDR3 spans 13 amino acids. Germline V gene data show CDR1 as MNHNY and CDR2 as SVGAGI (reference sequence). CDR3 sequence: CASKTGTLVSQYF. CDR3 DNA: TGTGCCAGCAAAACCGGGACATTAGTTTCGCAGTATTTT.

The genes are TRBV7-2 and TRBJ2-1, with 10 bases lining up with TRBD2. Germline V gene sequence: CDR1 SGHTA, CDR2 FQGNSA. The CDR3 extends over 17 amino acids. Losses at the gene ends were 6 bases for V and 5 bases for J; bases not matched to a gene: 13. The CDR3 spells CASRERVSSGGNNEQFF. The CDR3 DNA is TGTGCCAGCAGGGAGAGGGTTTCTAGCGGGGGAAACAATGAGCAGTTCTTC.

The chain combines TRBV18 with TRBJ2-2; D is unclear. The CDR3 consists of 15 residues. Germline CDR1 is KGHSH and CDR2 is LQKENI. Between the trimmed V and J ends, which lost 2 bases and 1 base, there was a span of 8 bases. CDR3 residues: CASSPGGLNTGELFF. CDR3 in DNA: TGTGCCAGCTCACCAGGCGGCCTGAACACCGGGGAGCTGTTTTTT.

This chain links TRBV27 with TRBJ2-7, with a tentative D call TRBD2 (7 bases). Per the germline V gene, CDR1 is MNHEY and CDR2 is SMNVEV (reference sequence). V was clipped by 8 bases and J by 5 bases, with 19 bases between them. CDR3 length: 14 residues. CDR3 region: CASAKRGGSNEQYF. The CDR3 DNA follows: TGTGCCAGCGCGAAGCGCGGGGGCTCTAACGAGCAGTACTTC.

This clone appeared a single time. This sequence joins TRBV5-1 and TRBJ1-1; D ambiguous. This CDR3 has 15 amino acids. Germline CDR1 and CDR2: SGHRS and YFSETQ. V was cut by 0 bases and J by 0 bases, with 9 bases left in between. CDR3 sequence (DNA): TGCGCCAGCAGCTTGGGTGCCGGGGTGAACACTGAAGCTTTCTTT. Protein sequence: CASSLGAGVNTEAFF.

The chain employs TRBV7-6 and TRBJ2-2, with D tentatively TRBD1 or TRBD2 (5 bases each). This CDR3 contains 16 residues. V lost 7 bases to trimming and J lost 4 bases, with 19 bases between them. Germline lookup yields CDR1 SGHVS and CDR2 FNYEAQ. The CDR3 is CASTFEIAQGTGELFF. CDR3 nucleotide sequence: TGTGCCAGCACCTTTGAGATAGCGCAGGGCACCGGGGAGCTGTTTTTT.

On this clone: The sample contains more than one DNA sequence encoding this CDR3. The CDR3 reads CASSEGRNTEAFF. The CDR3 nucleotides read TGTGCCAGCAGTGAAGGGCGGAACACTGAAGCTTTCTTT. The V and J genes are TRBV6-1 and TRBJ1-1; D uncertain. Trimming removed 1 base from V and 1 base from J, with 4 bases in between. This CDR3 is built from 13 residues. The germline CDR1 and CDR2 sequences are MNHNS and SASEGT.

This clone appeared a single time. This rearrangement joins TRBV18 to TRBJ2-3, with D perhaps TRBD1 (5 bases). The CDR3 extends over 16 amino acids. With 2 bases removed from V and 1 base from J, the gap between germline ends came to 13 bases. The germline V gene encodes CDR1 KGHSH and CDR2 LQKENI. The CDR3 loop reads CASSPNTPTGTDTQYF. Here the CDR3 DNA reads TGTGCCAGCTCACCAAATACTCCGACAGGCACAGATACGCAGTATTTT.

The genes are TRBV7-9 and TRBJ1-2; the D gene is possibly TRBD1 (5 bases). Germline V CDR1 and CDR2: SEHNR, FQNEAQ (reference sequence). CDR3 length: 14 residues. Deletions cut 1 base from V and 8 bases from J, with 14 bases between. The CDR3 DNA reads TGTGCCAGCAGCTTAGAGGGGTTCGTCGGAGGCTACACCTTC. This sequence encodes CASSLEGFVGGYTF.

A single count supports this clone. This chain joins TRBV11-3 and TRBJ2-4; TRBD2 is a possible D gene (5 bases). CDR3 length: 14 amino acids. Trimming cost V 5 bases and J 0 bases, with 8 bases left between them. Germline CDR1 reads SGHNT; CDR2 reads YENEEA. CDR3 nucleotide sequence: TGTGCCAGCAGCCCTGGACTAGCCAAAAACATTCAGTACTTC. Protein: CASSPGLAKNIQYF.

About this clone: A read error is likely, as this CDR3 ends without the conserved phenylalanine or tryptophan. Because the CDR3's place on the DNA is in doubt, the DNA is left out and the CDR3 is given as listed by TCRdb. V usage is TRBV5-6 and J usage is TRBJ1-2. The CDR3 extends over 12 residues, inclusive of both ends. Per germline, CDR1 SGHDT and CDR2 YYEEEE. The CDR3 sequence: CASSPRDGSSHL.

The rearrangement links TRBV25-1 to TRBJ2-2; D is perhaps TRBD1 (6 bases). This CDR3 has 14 residues. V shed 4 bases and J shed 3 bases, with 9 bases lying between them. Germline CDR1 reads MGHDK; CDR2 reads SYGVNS. The CDR3 DNA reads TGTGCCAGCAGTGTCACAGGGTACACCGGGGAGCTGTTTTTT. Its protein product is CASSVTGYTGELFF.

The J gene is TRBJ1-1, the V gene TRBV29-1; 8 nucleotides agree with TRBD1. The CDR3 loop spans 13 amino acids. Germline V gene data show CDR1 as SQVTM and CDR2 as ANQGSEA. V trimming: 7 bases; J trimming: 1 base; junction bases outside the gene matches: 5. CDR3 coding DNA: TGCAGCGGGCAGGGGGCAGGGAACACTGAAGCTTTCTTT. Its translation is CSGQGAGNTEAFF. Supplemented by reference TRBV29-1 and TRBJ1-1, the full variable domain reads SAVISQKPSRDICQRGTSLTIQCQVDSQVTMMFWYRQQPGQSLTLIATANQGSEATYESGFVIDKFPISRPNLTFSTLTVSNMSPEDSSIYLCSGQGAGNTEAFFGQGTRLTVV.

This sequence joins TRBV19 and TRBJ1-5, with a weak D call TRBD1 (5 bases). Trimming cost V 3 bases and J 3 bases, with 6 bases left between them. Germline-derived CDR1 and CDR2 are LNHDA and SQIVND (reference sequence). This CDR3 contains 13 residues. The CDR3: CASSMGLNQPQHF. The CDR3 bases are TGTGCCAGTAGTATGGGACTCAATCAGCCCCAGCATTTT.

The gene calls are TRBV9 and TRBJ1-4; D gene unclear. Looked up from germline, CDR1 is SGDLS and CDR2 is YYNGEE. The CDR3 extends over 15 amino acids. V was pared by 1 base and J by 5 bases, with 12 bases between. The CDR3 here is CASSVSEGLNEKLFF. The CDR3 DNA is TGTGCCAGCAGCGTATCAGAGGGCCTAAATGAAAAACTGTTTTTT. The full variable domain, with the rest looked up from reference TRBV9 and TRBJ1-4, is DSGVTQTPKHLITATGQRVTLRCSPRSGDLSVYWYQQSLDQGLQFLIQYYNGEERAKGNILERFSAQQFPDLHSELNLSSLELGDSALYFCASSVSEGLNEKLFFGSGTQLSVL.

The count of this clone is one. This chain connects TRBV7-9 to TRBJ1-2, with 8 bases that match TRBD1. CDR1 SEHNR and CDR2 FQNEAQ come from the germline V gene (reference sequence). J lost 3 bases, V lost 3 bases, and 3 bases had no gene match. The CDR3 is 14 amino acids. CDR3 in DNA: TGTGCCAGCAGCTTGCAGGGGGCTGACTATGGCTACACCTTC. Translated, it gives CASSLQGADYGYTF.